One sample yielded the 26 T cell receptor beta chains listed below, sequenced in a study of T cell responses to AZD1222 COVID-19 vaccine. Sequencing used immunoSEQ multiplex PCR; TCRdb keeps in-frame clones, though not all of them. Of approximately 100,000 clones in the sample, roughly 90% were seen once. Sequencing used peripheral blood, obtained on day 0 of AZD1222 vaccination. The receptor source for this set is an adult in good health.

V gene TRBV11-2 combines with J gene TRBJ2-7, with TRBD1 matching over 7 bases. The germline V gene has CDR1 SGHAT and CDR2 FQNNGV. The J segment lost 1 base and the V segment lost 8 bases, leaving 8 bases of the junction unmatched. The CDR3 has 14 amino acids. The CDR3 bases are TGTGCCAGCCTCAGGCAGGACAGGTCCTACGAGCAGTACTTC. Residues: CASLRQDRSYEQYF.

The gene calls are TRBV11-3 and TRBJ1-1; 9 positions match TRBD1. CDR1 SGHNT and CDR2 YENEEA come from the germline V gene. Trimming cost V 7 bases and J 7 bases; bases outside gene matches: 10. The CDR3 loop spans 14 amino acids. The CDR3 region is CASTSDRGRSEAFF. For the CDR3, the DNA is TGTGCCAGCACCTCCGACAGGGGGAGGAGTGAAGCTTTCTTT.

This chain connects TRBV29-1 to TRBJ1-5, with D perhaps TRBD1 (5 bases). The CDR3 loop spans 17 amino acids. Germline V lookup: CDR1 SQVTM, CDR2 ANQGSEA. V was cut by 7 bases and J by 2 bases, with 24 bases left in between. As DNA, the CDR3 is TGCAGCGCCGGGGGGACGTTCCCAGAGTGGGGCAATCAGCCCCAGCATTTT. Protein product: CSAGGTFPEWGNQPQHF. The whole variable domain, filled in from reference TRBV29-1 and TRBJ1-5, reads SAVISQKPSRDICQRGTSLTIQCQVDSQVTMMFWYRQQPGQSLTLIATANQGSEATYESGFVIDKFPISRPNLTFSTLTVSNMSPEDSSIYLCSAGGTFPEWGNQPQHFGDGTRLSIL.

V and J are TRBV19 and TRBJ1-5, with 8 bases lining up with TRBD1. The germline CDR1 and CDR2 sequences are LNHDA and SQIVND (reference sequence). The V segment lost 8 bases and the J segment 6 bases; nucleotides outside the gene matches: 6. The CDR3 is made up of 13 amino acids. CDR3 sequence reads: CASGRQGTQPQHF. In DNA form, the CDR3 reads TGTGCCAGTGGAAGACAGGGGACTCAGCCCCAGCATTTT.

V gene TRBV19 combines with J gene TRBJ2-5, with D possibly TRBD1 on 5 matching bases. CDR1 is LNHDA and CDR2 is SQIVND in the germline V gene (reference sequence). The CDR3 spans 13 residues. The V gene lost 2 bases and the J gene lost 5 bases, with 9 bases spanning the gap. The CDR3 sequence is CASSIQGVETQYF. The CDR3 DNA reads TGTGCCAGTAGTATACAGGGTGTGGAGACCCAGTACTTC.

J is TRBJ1-2 and V is TRBV9; D perhaps matches TRBD1 (5 bases). The length of the CDR3 is 15 residues. The V gene lost 4 bases and the J gene lost 3 bases, with 16 bases spanning the gap. In germline, CDR1 is SGDLS, CDR2 YYNGEE. This CDR3 reads CASSLTGGVDYGYTF. The DNA for the CDR3 is TGTGCCAGCAGCCTCACGGGGGGTGTTGACTATGGCTACACCTTC. The full variable domain, completed using reference TRBV9 and TRBJ1-2, is DSGVTQTPKHLITATGQRVTLRCSPRSGDLSVYWYQQSLDQGLQFLIQYYNGEERAKGNILERFSAQQFPDLHSELNLSSLELGDSALYFCASSLTGGVDYGYTFGSGTRLTVV.

CDR3: CASTPGQFLQTQYF. CDR3 nucleotide sequence: TGTGCCAGCACCCCGGGACAATTCTTGCAGACCCAGTACTTC. The chain employs TRBV6-2 or TRBV6-3 and TRBJ2-5; possibly TRBD1 for D (6 bases). Germline V gene sequence: CDR1 MNHEY, CDR2 SVGEGT. This CDR3 is built from 14 residues. Trimming took off 7 bases at V and 6 bases at J, with 18 bases between the two ends.

V and J are TRBV6-2 or TRBV6-3 and TRBJ1-2; D not certain. CDR3 length equals 14 residues. Germline V lookup: CDR1 MNHEY, CDR2 SVGEGT. The V end was cut by 5 bases, the J end by 4 bases, with 14 bases between. CDR3 sequence: CASSAGRILYGYTF. DNA of the CDR3: TGTGCCAGCAGTGCCGGACGGATTCTCTATGGCTACACCTTC.

The chain recombines TRBV2 with TRBJ2-3; 8 bases line up with TRBD1. This CDR3 contains 16 residues. The V gene's germline CDR1 is SNHLY and CDR2 FYNNEI. Germline trimming cut 8 bases from V and 0 bases from J; bases unmatched to any gene: 10. The CDR3 DNA reads TGTGCCAGCGCCCACACAGGGGGGACTAGCACAGATACGCAGTATTTT. This codes for CASAHTGGTSTDTQYF.

This chain connects TRBV2 to TRBJ1-2; 7 nucleotides align to TRBD1. J lost 0 bases, V lost 7 bases, and 8 bases had no gene match. This CDR3 comprises 15 residues. The V gene's germline CDR1 is SNHLY and CDR2 FYNNEI. The DNA for the CDR3 is TGTGCCAGCAAACTCGGGACAGCCCCTAACTATGGCTACACCTTC. This codes for CASKLGTAPNYGYTF. Filled out from reference TRBV2 and TRBJ1-2, the complete variable domain reads EPEVTQTPSHQVTQMGQEVILRCVPISNHLYFYWYRQILGQKVEFLVSFYNNEISEKSEIFDDQFSVERPDGSNFTLKIRSTKLEDSAMYFCASKLGTAPNYGYTFGSGTRLTVV.

The rearrangement links TRBV3-1 (or the pseudogene TRBV3-2) to TRBJ1-6; 8 positions match TRBD1. This CDR3 spans 15 amino acids. The V and J ends lost 3 bases and 10 bases, in that order; junction bases with no gene match: 8. Per the germline V gene, CDR1 is LGHDT and CDR2 is YNNKEL (reference sequence). DNA for the CDR3: TGTGCCAGCAGCCAGCGAGGGGACAGGACCTCACCCCTCCACTTT. This gives the protein CASSQRGDRTSPLHF.

V gene TRBV4-3 combines with J gene TRBJ1-5, with 11 nucleotides matching TRBD1. This CDR3 spans 15 amino acids. V gave up 3 bases and J gave up 6 bases; unmatched junction bases: 4. In germline, CDR1 is LGHNA, CDR2 YSLEER. CDR3 DNA: TGCGCCAGCAGCCAGGGACAGGGGGGAGGTCAGCCCCAGCATTTT. Translated: CASSQGQGGGQPQHF.

The chain joins TRBV6-2 or TRBV6-3 to TRBJ2-1; 7 bases map to TRBD2. Trimming at V came to 5 bases and at J to 13 bases, leaving 5 bases not matched to a gene. In germline, CDR1 is MNHEY, CDR2 SVGEGT. This CDR3 is built from 11 residues. In nucleotides, the CDR3 is TGTGCCAGCAGTCAGACTAGCTATCAGTTCTTC. It specifies CASSQTSYQFF.

CDR3 in amino acids: CAWIREGAKGFF. In nucleotides, the CDR3 is TGTGCCTGGATCCGGGAGGGCGCGAAGGGTTTCTTT. V is TRBV30 and J is TRBJ1-1, with D hard to call. The germline V and J ends were trimmed by 4 bases and 13 bases, with 19 bases remaining between them. The CDR3 is 12 residues long. Per the germline V gene, CDR1 is GTSNPN and CDR2 is SVGIG (reference sequence).

This chain joins TRBV30 and TRBJ2-7; D unresolved. Trimming took off 1 base at V and 2 bases at J, with 6 bases between the two ends. CDR1 and CDR2 (germline): GTSNPN, SVGIG (reference sequence). This CDR3 contains 12 residues. CDR3 DNA sequence: TGTGCCTGGAGTGCAGAGACCTACGAGCAGTACTTC. This codes for CAWSAETYEQYF.

The CDR3 spells CASSLVGLLYEQYF. The CDR3 nucleotides are TGTGCCAGCAGCTTAGTCGGACTCCTCTACGAGCAGTACTTC. This sequence joins TRBV7-2 and TRBJ2-7; tentative D call: TRBD2 (5 bases). V shed 1 base and J shed 3 bases, with 10 bases lying between them. Germline loops: CDR1 SGHTA, CDR2 FQGNSA. The CDR3 contains 14 residues.

The CDR3 bases are TGTGCCAGCAGCTTAATGGGGGGGAGCTCCTACGAGCAGTACTTC. This translates into CASSLMGGSSYEQYF. The rearrangement joins TRBV7-3 to TRBJ2-7, with 7 bases aligning to TRBD2. The germline V gene encodes CDR1 SGHTA and CDR2 FQGTGA. J lost 0 bases, V lost 1 base, and 3 bases had no gene match. The CDR3 has 15 amino acids.

This clone was recorded once. The CDR3: CASSGTGQETQYF. CDR3 DNA sequence: TGTGCCAGCAGCGGAACAGGGCAAGAGACCCAGTACTTC. The chain uses TRBV7-3 and TRBJ2-5; D is possibly TRBD1 (6 bases). With 5 bases removed from V and 2 bases from J, the gap between germline ends came to 9 bases. Germline-derived CDR1 and CDR2 are SGHTA and FQGTGA. This CDR3 contains 13 residues.

This clone was seen once. This chain joins TRBV6-2 or TRBV6-3 and TRBJ1-5; a possible D gene is TRBD1 (5 bases). Germline V gene sequence: CDR1 MNHEY, CDR2 SVGEGT. Trimming stripped 0 bases from V and 4 bases from J, with 13 bases between. The CDR3 covers 16 residues. The CDR3 nucleotides are TGTGCCAGCAGTTACTCTACAGGCAGCCTTAATCAGCCCCAGCATTTT. Translation: CASSYSTGSLNQPQHF.

The chain couples TRBV15 to TRBJ2-1, with D perhaps assigned TRBD1 or TRBD2 (5 bases each). CDR1 is LNHNV and CDR2 is YYDKDF in the germline V gene (reference sequence). V lost 0 bases, J lost 7 bases, and 13 bases lay in between. This CDR3 is built from 15 residues. DNA for the CDR3: TGTGCCACCAGCAGAGACCGGGGACGCCTAAATGAGCAGTTCTTC. This encodes CATSRDRGRLNEQFF.

The J gene is TRBJ2-6, the V gene TRBV5-4; 9 nucleotides line up with TRBD2. The junction had 2 bases not matched to a gene; V was cut back by 6 bases and J by 4 bases. The CDR3 is made up of 14 amino acids. The germline CDR1 and CDR2 sequences are SGHNT and YYREEE (reference sequence). The CDR3 here is CASKREEGANVLTF. The DNA for the CDR3 is TGTGCCAGCAAGCGGGAGGAAGGGGCCAACGTCCTGACTTTC. The full variable domain, completed using reference TRBV5-4 and TRBJ2-6, is ETGVTQSPTHLIKTRGQQVTLRCSSQSGHNTVSWYQQALGQGPQFIFQYYREEENGRGNFPPRFSGLQFPNYSSELNVNALELDDSALYLCASKREEGANVLTFGAGSRLTVL.

The chain combines TRBV3-1 (or the pseudogene TRBV3-2) with TRBJ2-1; the D is unclear. Trimming removed 1 base from V and 4 bases from J, with 5 bases in between. The CDR3 length is 13 residues. The germline V gene has CDR1 LGHDT and CDR2 YNNKEL (reference sequence). CDR3 in amino acids: CASSQGVYNEQFF. CDR3 coding DNA: TGTGCCAGCAGCCAAGGGGTTTACAATGAGCAGTTCTTC.

The CDR3 DNA reads TGTGCCAGCAGCCTCCGGGGACCACGACAAGAGACCCAGTACTTC. Translated: CASSLRGPRQETQYF. J is TRBJ2-5 and V is TRBV3-1 (or the pseudogene TRBV3-2); TRBD1 or TRBD2 may be the D gene (5 bases each). In germline, CDR1 is LGHDT, CDR2 YNNKEL (reference sequence). Trimming removed 4 bases at V and 2 bases at J, with 14 bases between. The CDR3 is 15 residues long.

The chain carries TRBV7-6 and TRBJ2-5, with 7 nucleotides matching TRBD1. Germline assignment: CDR1 SGHVS and CDR2 FNYEAQ. The CDR3 runs 14 residues. J lost 6 bases, V lost 0 bases, and 4 bases had no gene match. The CDR3 loop reads CASSLALGQQTQYF. The CDR3 DNA reads as TGTGCCAGCAGCTTAGCCTTGGGACAGCAGACCCAGTACTTC.

This sequence joins TRBV11-2 and TRBJ2-5, with D tentatively TRBD1 or TRBD2 (7 bases each). The CDR3 length is 16 residues. The germline V gene has CDR1 SGHAT and CDR2 FQNNGV. Trimming shortened V by 1 base and J by 2 bases, and 14 bases separated the two germline ends. As DNA, the CDR3 is TGTGCCAGCAGCTTAGTCGGCAGGGGGGGGCAAGAGACCCAGTACTTC. Its protein product is CASSLVGRGGQETQYF.

V and J are TRBV7-2 and TRBJ1-5; 11 nucleotides match TRBD1. Germline CDR1 and CDR2: SGHTA and FQGNSA. V shed 5 bases, J shed 4 bases, and the junction held 10 bases outside the gene matches. The CDR3 has 17 residues. CDR3 in amino acids: CASSPSAGTGGNQPQHF. CDR3 sequence (DNA): TGTGCCAGCAGCCCTTCGGCGGGGACAGGGGGAAATCAGCCCCAGCATTTT.